The present entry profiles one TCR beta chain with its context. The data were obtained in a study of blood T cell repertoires in COVID-19. The CDR3 is 14 residues long. Germline V CDR1 and CDR2: GTSNPN, SVGIG (reference sequence). Trimming removed 5 bases from V and 3 bases from J, with 17 bases in between. Some clones are missing from TCRdb's copy, which holds only in-frame ones; the method was immunoSEQ multiplex PCR. The sample yields 250,000 to 350,000 clones, 85% to 90% seen once. V is TRBV30 and J is TRBJ2-7; D unresolved. This receptor was taken from a woman aged 18-35 years with acute COVID-19. The sequenced sample consisted of PBMCs or T cells enriched from blood (not recorded which). CDR3 DNA: TGTGCCTGGGGGCCCCCGCGACTTAGCTACGAGCAGTACTTC. Protein sequence: CAWGPPRLSYEQYF.